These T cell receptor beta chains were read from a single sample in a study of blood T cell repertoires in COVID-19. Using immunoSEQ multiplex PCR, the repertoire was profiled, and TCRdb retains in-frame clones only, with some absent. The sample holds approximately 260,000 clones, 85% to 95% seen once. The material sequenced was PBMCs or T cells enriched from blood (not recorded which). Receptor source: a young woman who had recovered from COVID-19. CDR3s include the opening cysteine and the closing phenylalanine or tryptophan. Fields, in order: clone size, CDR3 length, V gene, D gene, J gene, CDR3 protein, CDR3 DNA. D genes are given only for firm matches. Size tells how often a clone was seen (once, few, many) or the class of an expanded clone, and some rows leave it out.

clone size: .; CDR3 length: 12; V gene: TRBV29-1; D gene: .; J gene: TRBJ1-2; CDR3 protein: CSVDRGGGGYTF; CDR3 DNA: TGCAGCGTTGATCGGGGAGGAGGGGGCTACACCTTC
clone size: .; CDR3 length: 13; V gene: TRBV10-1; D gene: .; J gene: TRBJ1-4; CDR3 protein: CASSGQENEKLFF; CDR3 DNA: TGCGCCAGCAGTGGACAGGAGAATGAAAAACTGTTTTTT
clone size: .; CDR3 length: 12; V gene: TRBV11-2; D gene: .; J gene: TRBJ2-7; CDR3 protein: CASSRNRDEQYF; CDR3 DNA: TGTGCCAGCAGCCGTAACAGAGACGAGCAGTACTTC
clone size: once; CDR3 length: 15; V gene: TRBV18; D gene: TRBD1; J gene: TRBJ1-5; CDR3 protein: CASSPGTGVGQPQHF; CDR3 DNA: TGTGCCAGCTCACCAGGGACAGGGGTGGGTCAGCCCCAGCATTTT
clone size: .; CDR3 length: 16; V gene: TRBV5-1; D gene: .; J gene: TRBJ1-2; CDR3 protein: CASSLWGDGDSYGYTF; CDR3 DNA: TGCGCCAGCAGCTTGTGGGGTGACGGGGATTCCTATGGCTACACCTTC
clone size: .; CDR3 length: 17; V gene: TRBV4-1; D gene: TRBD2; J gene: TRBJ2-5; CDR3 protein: CASSPLGLALNQETQYF; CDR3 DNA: TGCGCCAGCAGCCCACTCGGACTAGCGCTGAACCAAGAGACCCAGTACTTC
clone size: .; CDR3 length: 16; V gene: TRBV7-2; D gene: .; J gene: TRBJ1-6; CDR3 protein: CASSLISGTLNSPLHF; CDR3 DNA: TGTGCCAGCAGTCTAATATCAGGAACCTTAAATTCACCCCTCCACTTT
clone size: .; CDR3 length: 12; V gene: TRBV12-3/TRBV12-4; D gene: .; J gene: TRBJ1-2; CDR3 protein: CASTSRGRGYTF; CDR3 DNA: TGTGCCAGCACATCCCGGGGGAGGGGCTACACCTTC
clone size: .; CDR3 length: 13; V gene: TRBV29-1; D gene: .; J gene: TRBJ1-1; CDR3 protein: CSVVSRVNTEAFF; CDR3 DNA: TGCAGCGTTGTATCCCGGGTGAACACTGAAGCTTTCTTT
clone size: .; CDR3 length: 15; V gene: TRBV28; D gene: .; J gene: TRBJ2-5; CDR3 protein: CASSLTSSVQETQYF; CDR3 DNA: TGTGCCAGCAGTTTAACCTCTAGCGTTCAAGAGACCCAGTACTTC
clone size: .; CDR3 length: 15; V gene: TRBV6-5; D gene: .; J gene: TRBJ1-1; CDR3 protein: CASSQLQVGNTEAFF; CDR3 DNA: TGTGCCAGCAGCCAACTACAGGTGGGGAACACTGAAGCTTTCTTT
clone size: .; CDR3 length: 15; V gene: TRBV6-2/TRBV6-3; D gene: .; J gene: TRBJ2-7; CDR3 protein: CASSRTGRARNEQYF; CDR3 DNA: TGTGCCAGCAGTCGAACAGGACGCGCGAGAAACGAGCAGTACTTC
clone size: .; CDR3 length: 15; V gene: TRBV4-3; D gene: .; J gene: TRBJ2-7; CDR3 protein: CASSQDPQESYEQYF; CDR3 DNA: TGCGCCAGCAGCCAAGACCCCCAGGAATCCTACGAGCAGTACTTC
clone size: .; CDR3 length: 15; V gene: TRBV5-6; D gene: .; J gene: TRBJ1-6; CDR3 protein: CASSLGRRDNSPLHF; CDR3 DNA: TGTGCCAGCAGCTTGGGCCGGAGGGATAATTCACCCCTCCACTTT
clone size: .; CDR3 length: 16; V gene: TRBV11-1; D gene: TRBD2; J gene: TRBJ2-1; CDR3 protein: CASSPPSGRGYNEQFF; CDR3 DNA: TGTGCCAGCAGCCCACCCAGTGGGAGGGGATACAATGAGCAGTTCTTC
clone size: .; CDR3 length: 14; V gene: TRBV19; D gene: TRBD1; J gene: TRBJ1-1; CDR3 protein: CASSPRQGWTEAFF; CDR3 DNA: TGTGCCAGTAGTCCCCGACAGGGGTGGACTGAAGCTTTCTTT
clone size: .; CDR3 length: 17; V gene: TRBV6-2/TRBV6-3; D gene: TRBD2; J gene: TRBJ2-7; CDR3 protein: CASSPSILAGVYYEQYF; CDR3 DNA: TGTGCCAGCAGTCCGTCGATACTAGCGGGAGTTTATTACGAGCAGTACTTC
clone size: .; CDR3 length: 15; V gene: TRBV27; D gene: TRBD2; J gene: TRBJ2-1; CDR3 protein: CASRRTSGTYNEQFF; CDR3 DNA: TGTGCCAGCAGACGGACTAGCGGAACCTACAATGAGCAGTTCTTC
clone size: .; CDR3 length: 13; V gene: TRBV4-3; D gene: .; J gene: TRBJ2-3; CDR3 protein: CASSQGQGDTQYF; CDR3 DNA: TGCGCCAGCAGCCAAGGTCAGGGAGATACGCAGTATTTT
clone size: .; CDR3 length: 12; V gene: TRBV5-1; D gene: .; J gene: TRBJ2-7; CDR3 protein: CASSLAGGEQYF; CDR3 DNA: TGCGCCAGCAGCTTGGCCGGGGGTGAGCAGTACTTC
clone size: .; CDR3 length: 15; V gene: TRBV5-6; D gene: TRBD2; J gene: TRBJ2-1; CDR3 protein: CASSSINGGAYEQFF; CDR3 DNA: TGTGCCAGCAGCTCAATAAACGGGGGGGCTTATGAGCAGTTCTTC
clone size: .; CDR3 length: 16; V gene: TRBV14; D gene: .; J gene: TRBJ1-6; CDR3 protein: CASSHNMASYNSPLHF; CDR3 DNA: TGTGCCAGCAGTCACAATATGGCCTCCTATAATTCACCCCTCCACTTT
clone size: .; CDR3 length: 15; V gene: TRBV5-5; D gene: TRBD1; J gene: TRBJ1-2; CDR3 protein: CASSTTGTASYGYTF; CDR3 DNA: TGTGCCAGCAGCACCACCGGGACAGCCTCTTATGGCTACACCTTC
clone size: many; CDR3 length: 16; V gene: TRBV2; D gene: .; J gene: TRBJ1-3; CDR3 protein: CASINWAGPSGNTIYF; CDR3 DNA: TGTGCCAGCATTAACTGGGCAGGGCCCTCTGGAAACACCATATATTTT
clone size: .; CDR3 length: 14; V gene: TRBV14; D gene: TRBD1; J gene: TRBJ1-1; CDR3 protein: CASSQEWGQREAFF; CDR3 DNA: TGTGCCAGCAGCCAAGAATGGGGACAGCGAGAAGCTTTCTTT
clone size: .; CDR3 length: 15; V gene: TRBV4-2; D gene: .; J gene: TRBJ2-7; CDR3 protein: CASSQGQGLSYEQYF; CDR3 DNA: TGTGCCAGCAGCCAAGGGCAGGGCCTCTCCTACGAGCAGTACTTC
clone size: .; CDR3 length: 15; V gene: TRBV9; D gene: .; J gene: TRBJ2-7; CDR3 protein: CASSSPEMEGYEQYF; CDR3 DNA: TGTGCCAGCAGCTCCCCCGAGATGGAGGGCTACGAGCAGTACTTC
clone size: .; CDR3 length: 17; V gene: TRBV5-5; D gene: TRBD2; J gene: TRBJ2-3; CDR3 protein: CASSLEGLGSIRNTQYF; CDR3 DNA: TGTGCCAGCAGCTTGGAGGGACTAGGATCCATTCGCAATACGCAGTATTTT
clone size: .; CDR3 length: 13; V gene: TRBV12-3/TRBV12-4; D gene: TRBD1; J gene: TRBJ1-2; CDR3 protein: CASRETGVYGYTF; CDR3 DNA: TGTGCCAGCAGGGAGACAGGGGTTTATGGCTACACCTTC
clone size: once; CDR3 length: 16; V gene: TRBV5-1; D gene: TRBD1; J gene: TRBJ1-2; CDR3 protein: CASSVGQTTNVYGYTF; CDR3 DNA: TGCGCCAGCAGCGTGGGACAGACGACAAATGTCTATGGCTACACCTTC
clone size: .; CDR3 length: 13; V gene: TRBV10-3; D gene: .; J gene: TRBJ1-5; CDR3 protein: CAISEVGVQPQHF; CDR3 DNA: TGTGCCATCAGTGAAGTAGGAGTTCAGCCCCAGCATTTT
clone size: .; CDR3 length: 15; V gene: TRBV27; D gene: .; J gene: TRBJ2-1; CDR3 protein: CASSPTLIYRNEQFF; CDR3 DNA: TGTGCCAGCAGTCCCACCTTGATTTACCGGAATGAGCAGTTCTTC
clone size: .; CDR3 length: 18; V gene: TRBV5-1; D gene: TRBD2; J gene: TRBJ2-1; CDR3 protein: CASSLEGAGGPFYNEQFF; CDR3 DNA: TGCGCCAGCAGCCTGGAGGGTGCGGGAGGGCCCTTCTACAATGAGCAGTTCTTC
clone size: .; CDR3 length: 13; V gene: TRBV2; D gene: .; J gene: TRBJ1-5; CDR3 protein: CASSLEGGQPQHF; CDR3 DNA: TGTGCCAGCAGCCTAGAGGGAGGACAGCCCCAGCATTTT
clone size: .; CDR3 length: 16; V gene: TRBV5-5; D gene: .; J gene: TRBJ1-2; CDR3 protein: CASTIPAGNRNYGYTF; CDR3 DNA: TGTGCCAGCACCATTCCCGCGGGGAATCGAAACTATGGCTACACCTTC
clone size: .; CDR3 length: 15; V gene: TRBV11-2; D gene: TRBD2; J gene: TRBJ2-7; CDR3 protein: CASSLGTSGYYEQYF; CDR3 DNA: TGTGCCAGCAGCTTAGGAACTAGCGGATACTACGAGCAGTACTTC
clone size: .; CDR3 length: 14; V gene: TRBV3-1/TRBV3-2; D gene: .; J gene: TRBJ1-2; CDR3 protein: CASSQAGFYYGYTF; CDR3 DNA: TGTGCCAGCAGCCAAGCAGGGTTCTATTATGGCTACACCTTC
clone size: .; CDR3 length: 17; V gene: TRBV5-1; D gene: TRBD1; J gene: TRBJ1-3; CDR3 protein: CASSPSGQGESGNTIYF; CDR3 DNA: TGCGCCAGCAGCCCATCGGGACAGGGGGAATCTGGAAACACCATATATTTT
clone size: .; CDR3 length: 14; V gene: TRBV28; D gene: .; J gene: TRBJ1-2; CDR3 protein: CASSLTGSHYGYTF; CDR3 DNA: TGTGCCAGCAGTTTAACAGGGTCCCACTATGGCTACACCTTC
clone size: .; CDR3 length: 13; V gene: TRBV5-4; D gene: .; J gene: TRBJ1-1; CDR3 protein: CASSLEGETEAFF; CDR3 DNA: TGTGCCAGCAGCTTGGAGGGAGAGACTGAAGCTTTCTTT
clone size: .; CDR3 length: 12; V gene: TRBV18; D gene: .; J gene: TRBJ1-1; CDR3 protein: CASSPNQGEAFF; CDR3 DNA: TGTGCCAGCTCGCCTAACCAGGGTGAAGCTTTCTTT
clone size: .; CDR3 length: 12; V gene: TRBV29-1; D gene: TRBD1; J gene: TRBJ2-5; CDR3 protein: CSVSGQGETQYF; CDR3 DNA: TGCAGCGTTTCAGGACAGGGTGAGACCCAGTACTTC
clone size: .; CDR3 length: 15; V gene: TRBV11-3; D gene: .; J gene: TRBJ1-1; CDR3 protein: CASSHGAGAGSLAFF; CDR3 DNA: TGTGCCAGCAGCCATGGGGCAGGGGCAGGTTCTCTGGCTTTCTTT
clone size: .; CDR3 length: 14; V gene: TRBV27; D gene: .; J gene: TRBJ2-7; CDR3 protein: CASRAGGLAYEQYF; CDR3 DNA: TGTGCCAGCAGAGCAGGGGGGTTGGCCTACGAGCAGTACTTC
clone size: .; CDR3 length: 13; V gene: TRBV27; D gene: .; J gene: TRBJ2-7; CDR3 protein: CASRNSHFYEQYF; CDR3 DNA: TGTGCCAGCAGGAACAGCCATTTTTACGAGCAGTACTTC
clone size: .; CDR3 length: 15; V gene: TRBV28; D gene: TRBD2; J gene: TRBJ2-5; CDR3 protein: CASSKGLAGVETQYF; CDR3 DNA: TGTGCCAGCAGTAAAGGACTAGCGGGAGTTGAGACCCAGTACTTC
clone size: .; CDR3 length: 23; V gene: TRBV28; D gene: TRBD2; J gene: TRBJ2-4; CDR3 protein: CASNPWGIWTSGSSGLAKNIQYF; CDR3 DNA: TGTGCCAGCAACCCTTGGGGTATTTGGACTAGTGGTAGTTCGGGCCTAGCCAAAAACATTCAGTACTTC
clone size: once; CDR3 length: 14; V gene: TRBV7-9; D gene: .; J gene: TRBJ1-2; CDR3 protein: CASSLARENYGYTF; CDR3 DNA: TGTGCCAGCAGCTTAGCCCGGGAAAACTATGGCTACACCTTC
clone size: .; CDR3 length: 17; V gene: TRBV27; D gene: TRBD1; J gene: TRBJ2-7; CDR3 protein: CASSLSGTGSTFYEQYF; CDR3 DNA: TGTGCCAGCAGTTTATCGGGGACAGGGTCGACGTTCTACGAGCAGTACTTC
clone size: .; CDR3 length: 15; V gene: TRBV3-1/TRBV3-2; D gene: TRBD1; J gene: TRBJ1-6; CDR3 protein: CASSQLGQGSSPLHF; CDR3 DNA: TGTGCCAGCAGCCAGCTAGGACAGGGCAGTTCACCCCTCCACTTT
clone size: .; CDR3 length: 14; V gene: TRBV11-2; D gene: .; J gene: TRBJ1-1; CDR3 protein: CASSLVTGFTEAFF; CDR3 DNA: TGTGCCAGCAGCTTAGTTACGGGGTTTACTGAAGCTTTCTTT
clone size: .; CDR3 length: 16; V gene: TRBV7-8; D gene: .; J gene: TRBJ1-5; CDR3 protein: CASSFNRLYSNQPQHF; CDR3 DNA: TGTGCCAGCAGCTTTAACAGGCTGTATAGCAATCAGCCCCAGCATTTT
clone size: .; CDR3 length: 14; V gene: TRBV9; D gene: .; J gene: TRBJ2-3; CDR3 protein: CASSEGVSTDTQYF; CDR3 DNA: TGTGCCAGCAGCGAGGGGGTTTCCACAGATACGCAGTATTTT
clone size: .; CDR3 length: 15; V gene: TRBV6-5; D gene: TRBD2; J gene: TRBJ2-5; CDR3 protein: CASTPGLAQQETQYF; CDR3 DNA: TGTGCCAGCACCCCGGGACTAGCTCAACAAGAGACCCAGTACTTC